The present T cell receptor (beta chain) was sequenced within a study of Graves' ophthalmopathy and Graves' hyperthyroidism. As the template, RNA transcripts were used to amplify TCR beta CDR3 regions. Following a first-round RT-PCR that used HTBI primers, a second-round multiplex PCR was carried out. MiXCR, run by TCRdb on the multiplex PCR reads, gives a single entry per CDR3 protein. The sample has approximately 1.2 million distinct CDR3 sequences, about 38% seen once. At least ten counts were recorded for this clonotype. Its antigen is still unknown. Findings and caveats of the study: Its predictions of ophthalmopathy progression gave the model 55% to 71% sensitivity and 72% to 85% specificity.

The receptor was isolated from an adult man with Graves' hyperthyroidism. The sequenced sample consisted of peripheral blood or thyroid tissue (not recorded which).

The chain's CDR3 is CASSLGQGVLETQYF. As DNA, the CDR3 is TGTGCCAGCAGCTTAGGACAGGGGGTTTTGGAGACCCAGTACTTC. The chain uses TRBV7-9 and TRBJ2-5, with 9 positions matching TRBD1. The CDR3 extends over 15 amino acids. The germline V gene encodes CDR1 SEHNR and CDR2 FQNEAQ (reference sequence). The junction had 5 bases not matched to a gene; V was cut back by 1 base and J by 5 bases.